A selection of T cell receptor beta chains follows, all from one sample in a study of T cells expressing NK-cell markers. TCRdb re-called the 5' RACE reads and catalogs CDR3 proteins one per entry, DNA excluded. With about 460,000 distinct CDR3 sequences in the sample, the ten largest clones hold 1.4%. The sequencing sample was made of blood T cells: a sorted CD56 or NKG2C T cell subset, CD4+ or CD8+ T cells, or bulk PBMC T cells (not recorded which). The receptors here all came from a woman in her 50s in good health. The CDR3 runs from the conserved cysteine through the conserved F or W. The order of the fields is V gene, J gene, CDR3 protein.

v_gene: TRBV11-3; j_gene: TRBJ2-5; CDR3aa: CASSFSTGGRETQYF
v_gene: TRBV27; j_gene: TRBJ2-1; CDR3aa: CASSFDLRLRNEQFF
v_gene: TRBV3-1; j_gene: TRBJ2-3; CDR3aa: CASSSREAGLPDTQYF
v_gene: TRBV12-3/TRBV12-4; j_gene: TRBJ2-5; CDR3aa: CASSLALGSATETQYF
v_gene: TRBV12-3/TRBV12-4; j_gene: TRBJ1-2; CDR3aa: CASSPPLGVANYGYTF
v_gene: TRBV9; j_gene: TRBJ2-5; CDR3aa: CASSANLAAFETQYF
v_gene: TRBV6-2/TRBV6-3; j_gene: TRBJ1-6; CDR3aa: CASRLTPDYNSPLHF
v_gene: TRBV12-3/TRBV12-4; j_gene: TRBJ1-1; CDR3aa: CASSLTGSTEAFF
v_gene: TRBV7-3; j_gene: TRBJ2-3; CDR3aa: CASSPDAPLGLLDTQYF
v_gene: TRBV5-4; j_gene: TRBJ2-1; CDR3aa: CASSLNPGQRAYNEQFF
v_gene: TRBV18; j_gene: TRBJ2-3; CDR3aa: CASSLSGLAGHSTDTQYF
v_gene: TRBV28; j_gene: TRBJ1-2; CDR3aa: CASSSPGQGAFLYGYTF
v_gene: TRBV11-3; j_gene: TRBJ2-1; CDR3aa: CASSPYQSSYNEQFF
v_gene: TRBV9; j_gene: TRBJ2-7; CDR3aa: CASSPKDRGYYEQYF
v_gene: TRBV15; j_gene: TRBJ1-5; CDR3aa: CATSEASRMGYRSQPQHF
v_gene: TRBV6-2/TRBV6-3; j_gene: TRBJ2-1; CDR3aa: CASLPRGPRGNEQFF
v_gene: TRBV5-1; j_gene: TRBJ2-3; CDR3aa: CASSPQPGLSDTQYF
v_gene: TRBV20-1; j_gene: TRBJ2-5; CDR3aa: CSALQATGRKETQYF
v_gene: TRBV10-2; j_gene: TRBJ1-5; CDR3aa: CASSSILQGANQPQHF
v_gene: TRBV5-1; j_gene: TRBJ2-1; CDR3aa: CASRTVAGSNEQFF